A single sample is the source of the 5 T cell receptor beta chains below, sequenced in a study of T-cell memory formation after mild COVID-19. TCRdb recomputed calls from the 5' RACE reads with MiXCR, one row per CDR3 protein. Counted here are about 560,000 distinct CDR3 sequences, roughly 22% occurring once; the ten biggest clones make up approximately 8.4%. The source material was PBMCs or a T cell subset sorted from them (not recorded which). These receptors originate from an adult woman who had mild COVID-19 (a few samples of this study predate the infection). Cell type and time point are not known.

This clonotype turned up a few times. The genes are TRBV5-5 and TRBJ2-7, with 7 bases identical to TRBD2. Germline V gives CDR1 SGHKS, CDR2 YYEKEE (reference sequence). The CDR3 has 17 residues. Trimming took 0 bases from V and 3 from J; bases not matched to a gene: 12. CDR3 region: CASSLEYSGFSFYEQYF. The CDR3 region has the DNA TGTGCCAGCAGCTTGGAGTATAGCGGGTTCTCTTTCTACGAGCAGTACTTC.

A few counts support this clonotype. This sequence joins TRBV7-9 and TRBJ2-3; no firm D call. V dropped 0 bases and J dropped 10 bases, with 14 bases sitting between them. This CDR3 spans 14 amino acids. Germline lookup yields CDR1 SEHNR and CDR2 FQNEAQ (reference sequence). CDR3 amino acids: CASSLALADNAQYF. CDR3 nucleotide sequence: TGTGCCAGCAGCTTAGCCCTGGCAGACAATGCGCAGTATTTT.

This chain links TRBV5-1 with TRBJ2-7; D uncertain. The CDR3 totals 13 residues. V was pared by 0 bases and J by 2 bases, with 6 bases between. Germline V gene lookup returns CDR1 SGHRS and CDR2 YFSETQ. The CDR3: CASSLGDAYEQYF. The CDR3 DNA reads as TGCGCCAGCAGCTTGGGCGATGCCTACGAGCAGTACTTC.

The chain recombines TRBV18 with TRBJ1-1, with TRBD1 as a possible D gene (5 bases). Trimming took 6 bases from V and 1 from J, leaving 9 bases between them. Germline V gene data show CDR1 as KGHSH and CDR2 as LQKENI. This CDR3 has 13 amino acids. The CDR3 loop reads CASSGGRNTEAFF. The DNA of the CDR3 is TGTGCCAGCTCGGGGGGTAGGAACACTGAAGCTTTCTTT.

CDR3 loop: CSGQGDQPQHF. CDR3 DNA: TGCAGTGGACAGGGAGATCAGCCCCAGCATTTT. The chain employs TRBV20-1 and TRBJ1-5; 7 bases are shared with TRBD1. CDR1 is DFQATT and CDR2 is SNEGSKA in the germline V gene (reference sequence). The CDR3 has 11 residues. Trimming at V came to 7 bases and at J to 5 bases, leaving 2 bases not matched to a gene.